This T cell receptor beta chain was documented in a study of spatial heterogeneity in lung cancer. Study details: Raw-read counts averaged over ten per unique TCR and UMI combination.

General study points: Resection saw ubiquitous expanded tumor TCRs appear in blood more than follow-up did.

This CDR3 region has 15 residues. Germline CDR1 is LNHNV and CDR2 is YYDKDF (reference sequence). Losses at the gene ends were 5 bases for V and 1 base for J; bases not matched to a gene: 7. Time point denoted: blood at routine non-recurrence follow-up after resection. Frozen PBMC, nontumor lung or tumor provided whole RNA, which was sequenced unsorted. The table lists this clonotype with a few counts. Its matching antigen is unknown. Each CDR3 protein is one row after TCRdb ran MiXCR on the 5' RACE reads. Of about 120,000 distinct CDR3 sequences detected, more than 10% appear once; the ten largest clones hold around a sixth.

The receptor was isolated from a male donor with early-stage non-small cell lung cancer. The chain is built from TRBV15 and TRBJ2-5, with 7 bases lining up with TRBD1. The sequencing used PBMCs, collected at follow-up. The CDR3 loop reads CATSGHRGFQETQYF. In DNA, the CDR3 is TGTGCCACCAGCGGTCACAGGGGTTTCCAAGAGACCCAGTACTTC.